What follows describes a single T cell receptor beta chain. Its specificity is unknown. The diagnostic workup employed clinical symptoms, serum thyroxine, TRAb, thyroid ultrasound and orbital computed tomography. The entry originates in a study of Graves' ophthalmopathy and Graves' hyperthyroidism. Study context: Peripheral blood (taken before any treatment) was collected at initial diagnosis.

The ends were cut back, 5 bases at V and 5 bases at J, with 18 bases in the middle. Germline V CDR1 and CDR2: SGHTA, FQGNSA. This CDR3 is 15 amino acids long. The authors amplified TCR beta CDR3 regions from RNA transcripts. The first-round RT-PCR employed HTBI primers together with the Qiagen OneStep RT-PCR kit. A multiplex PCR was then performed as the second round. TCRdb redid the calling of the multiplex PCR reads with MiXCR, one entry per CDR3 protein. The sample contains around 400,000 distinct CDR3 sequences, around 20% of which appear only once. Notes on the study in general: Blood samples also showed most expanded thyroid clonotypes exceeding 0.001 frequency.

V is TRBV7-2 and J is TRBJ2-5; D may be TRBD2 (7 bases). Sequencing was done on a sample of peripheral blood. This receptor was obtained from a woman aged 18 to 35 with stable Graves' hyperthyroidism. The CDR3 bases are TGTGCCAGCAGCCTTAGTTCGGGGGGCCGGGAGACCCAGTACTTC. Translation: CASSLSSGGRETQYF.